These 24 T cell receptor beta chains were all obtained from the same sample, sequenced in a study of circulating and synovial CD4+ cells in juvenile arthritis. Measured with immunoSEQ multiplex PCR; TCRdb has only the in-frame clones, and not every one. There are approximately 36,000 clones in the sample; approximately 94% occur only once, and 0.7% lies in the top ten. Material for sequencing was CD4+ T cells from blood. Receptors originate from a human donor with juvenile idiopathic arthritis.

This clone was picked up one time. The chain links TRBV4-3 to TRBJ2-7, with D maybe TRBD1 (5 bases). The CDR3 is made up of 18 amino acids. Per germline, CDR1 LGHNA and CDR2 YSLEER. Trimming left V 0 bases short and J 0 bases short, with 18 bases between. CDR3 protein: CASSQDLTDEPSSYEQYF. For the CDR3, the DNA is TGCGCCAGCAGCCAAGATTTGACAGACGAACCGAGCTCCTACGAGCAGTACTTC.

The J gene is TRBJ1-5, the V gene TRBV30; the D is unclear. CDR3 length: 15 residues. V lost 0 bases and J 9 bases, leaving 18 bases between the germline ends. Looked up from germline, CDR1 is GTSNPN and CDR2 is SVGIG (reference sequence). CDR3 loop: CAWSVSGQLPRPQHF. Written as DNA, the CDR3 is TGTGCCTGGAGTGTAAGTGGCCAGCTCCCTAGGCCCCAGCATTTT.

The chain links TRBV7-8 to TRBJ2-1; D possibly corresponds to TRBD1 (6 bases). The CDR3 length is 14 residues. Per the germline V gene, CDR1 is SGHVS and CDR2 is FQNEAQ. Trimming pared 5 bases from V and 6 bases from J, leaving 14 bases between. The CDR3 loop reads CASSTGQRGNEQFF. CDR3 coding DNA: TGTGCCAGCAGCACAGGACAGAGGGGCAATGAGCAGTTCTTC. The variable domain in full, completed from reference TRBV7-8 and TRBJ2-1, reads GAGVSQSPRYKVAKRGQDVALRCDPISGHVSLFWYQQALGQGPEFLTYFQNEAQLDKSGLPSDRFFAERPEGSVSTLKIQRTQQEDSAVYLCASSTGQRGNEQFFGPGTRLTVL.

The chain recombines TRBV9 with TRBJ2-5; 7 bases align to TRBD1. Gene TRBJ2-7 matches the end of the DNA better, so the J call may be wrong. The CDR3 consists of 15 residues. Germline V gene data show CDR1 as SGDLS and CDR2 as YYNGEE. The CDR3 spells CASSVQGVSSYEQYF. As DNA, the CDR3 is TGTGCCAGCAGCGTACAGGGGGTGAGCTCCTACGAGCAGTACTTC.

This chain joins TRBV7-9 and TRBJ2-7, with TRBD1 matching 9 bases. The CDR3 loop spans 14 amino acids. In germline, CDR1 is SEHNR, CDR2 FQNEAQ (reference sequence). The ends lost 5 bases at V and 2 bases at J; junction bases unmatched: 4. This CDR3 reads CASSTGGSTYEQYF. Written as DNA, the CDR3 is TGTGCCAGCAGCACAGGGGGCTCTACCTACGAGCAGTACTTC.

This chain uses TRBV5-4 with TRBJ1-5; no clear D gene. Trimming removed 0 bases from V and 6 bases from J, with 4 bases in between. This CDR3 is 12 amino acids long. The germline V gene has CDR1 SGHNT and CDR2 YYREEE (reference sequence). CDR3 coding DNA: TGTGCCAGCAGCTTGGCCGGTCAGCCCCAGCATTTT. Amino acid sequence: CASSLAGQPQHF.

The CDR3 protein is CASSVVGSGGAHEQFF. The CDR3 region has the DNA TGTGCCAGCAGCGTAGTAGGTAGCGGGGGGGCCCATGAGCAGTTCTTC. J is TRBJ2-1 and V is TRBV9; 11 bases map to TRBD2. V trimming: 0 bases; J trimming: 8 bases; junction bases outside the gene matches: 7. The CDR3 loop spans 16 amino acids. The germline gives CDR1 SGDLS, CDR2 YYNGEE.

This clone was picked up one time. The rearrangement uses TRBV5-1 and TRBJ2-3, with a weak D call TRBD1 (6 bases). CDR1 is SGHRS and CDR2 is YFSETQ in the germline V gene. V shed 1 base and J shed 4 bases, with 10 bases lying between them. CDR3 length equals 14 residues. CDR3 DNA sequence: TGCGCCAGCAGCTTGCCCTACAGGGCAGATACGCAGTATTTT. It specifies CASSLPYRADTQYF.

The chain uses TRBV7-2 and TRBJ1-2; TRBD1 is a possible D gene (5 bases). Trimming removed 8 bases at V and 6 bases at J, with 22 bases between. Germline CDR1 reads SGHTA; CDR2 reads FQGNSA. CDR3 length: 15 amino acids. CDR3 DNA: TGTGCCAGCGGGTTAGGGGCGGGTGGTGCGAATGGCTACACCTTC. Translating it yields CASGLGAGGANGYTF.

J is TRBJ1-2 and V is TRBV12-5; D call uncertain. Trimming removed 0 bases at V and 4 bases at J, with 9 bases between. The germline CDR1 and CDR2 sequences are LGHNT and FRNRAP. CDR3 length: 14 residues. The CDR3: CASGLVAGIYGYTF. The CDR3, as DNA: TGTGCTAGTGGTTTGGTAGCGGGAATCTATGGCTACACCTTC.

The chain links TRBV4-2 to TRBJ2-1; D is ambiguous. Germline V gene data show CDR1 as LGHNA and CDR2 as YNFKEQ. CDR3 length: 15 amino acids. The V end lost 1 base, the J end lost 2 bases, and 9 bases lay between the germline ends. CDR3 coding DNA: TGTGCCAGCAGCCAAGTCGCTAGTGCCTACAATGAGCAGTTCTTC. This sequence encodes CASSQVASAYNEQFF.

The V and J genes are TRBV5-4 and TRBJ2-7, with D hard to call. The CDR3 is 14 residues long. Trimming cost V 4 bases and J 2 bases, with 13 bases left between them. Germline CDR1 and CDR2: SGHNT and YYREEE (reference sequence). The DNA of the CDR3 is TGTGCCAGCAGCCTGCAAACAACCGCCTACGAGCAGTACTTC. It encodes CASSLQTTAYEQYF.

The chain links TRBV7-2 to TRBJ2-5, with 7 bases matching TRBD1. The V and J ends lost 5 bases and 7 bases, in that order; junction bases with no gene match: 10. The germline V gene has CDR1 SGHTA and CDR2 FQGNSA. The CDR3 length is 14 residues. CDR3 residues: CASSPPEGALTQYF. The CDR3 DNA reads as TGTGCCAGCAGCCCCCCAGAGGGGGCCCTGACCCAGTACTTC.

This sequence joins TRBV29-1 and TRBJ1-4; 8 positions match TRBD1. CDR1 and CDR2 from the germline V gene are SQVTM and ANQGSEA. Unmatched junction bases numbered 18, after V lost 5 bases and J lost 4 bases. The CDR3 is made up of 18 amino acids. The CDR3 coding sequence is TGCAGCGTTCAAATAGGAATGAGACAGGGGCGAGATAATGAAAAACTGTTTTTT. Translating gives CSVQIGMRQGRDNEKLFF.

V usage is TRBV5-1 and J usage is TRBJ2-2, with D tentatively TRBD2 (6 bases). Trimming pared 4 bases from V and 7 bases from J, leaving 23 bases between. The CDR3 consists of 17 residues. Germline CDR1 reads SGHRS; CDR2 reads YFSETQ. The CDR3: CASSLTSTSIRGGELFF. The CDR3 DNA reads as TGCGCCAGCAGCCTTACTAGCACCTCGATCCGGGGCGGGGAGCTGTTTTTT.

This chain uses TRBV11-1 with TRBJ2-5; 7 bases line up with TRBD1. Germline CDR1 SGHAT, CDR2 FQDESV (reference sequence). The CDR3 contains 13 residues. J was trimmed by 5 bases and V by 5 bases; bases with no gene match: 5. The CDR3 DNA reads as TGTGCCAGCAGCGTACAGGGGACGGAGACCCAGTACTTC. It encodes CASSVQGTETQYF.

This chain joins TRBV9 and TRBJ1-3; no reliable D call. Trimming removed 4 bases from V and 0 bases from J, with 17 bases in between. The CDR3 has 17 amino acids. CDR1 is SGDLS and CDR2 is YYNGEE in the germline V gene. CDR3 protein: CASSPTVSLLSGNTIYF. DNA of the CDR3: TGTGCCAGCAGCCCCACAGTTTCCCTTCTCTCTGGAAACACCATATATTTT.

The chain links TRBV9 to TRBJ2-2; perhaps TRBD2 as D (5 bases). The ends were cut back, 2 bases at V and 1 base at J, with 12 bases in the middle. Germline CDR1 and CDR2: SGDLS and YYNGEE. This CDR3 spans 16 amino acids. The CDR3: CASSVGEGLNTGELFF. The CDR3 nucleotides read TGTGCCAGCAGCGTCGGTGAGGGCCTGAACACCGGGGAGCTGTTTTTT.

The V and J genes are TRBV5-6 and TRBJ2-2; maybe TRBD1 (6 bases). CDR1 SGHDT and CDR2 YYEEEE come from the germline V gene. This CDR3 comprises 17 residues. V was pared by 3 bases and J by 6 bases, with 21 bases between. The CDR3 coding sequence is TGTGCCAGCAGCTCTCCTTACACAGGGAAAAAGGCCGGGGAGCTGTTTTTT. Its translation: CASSSPYTGKKAGELFF.

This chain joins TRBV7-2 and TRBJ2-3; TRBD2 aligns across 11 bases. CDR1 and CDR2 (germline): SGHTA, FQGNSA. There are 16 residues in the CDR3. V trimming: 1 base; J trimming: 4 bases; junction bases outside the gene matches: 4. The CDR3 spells CASSLGVAGGSDTQYF. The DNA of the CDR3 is TGTGCCAGCAGCTTAGGGGTAGCGGGGGGGTCAGATACGCAGTATTTT.

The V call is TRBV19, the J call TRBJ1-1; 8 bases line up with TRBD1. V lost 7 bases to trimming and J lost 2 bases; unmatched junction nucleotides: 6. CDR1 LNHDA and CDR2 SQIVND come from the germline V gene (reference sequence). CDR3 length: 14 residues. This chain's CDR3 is CASTLTGANTEAFF. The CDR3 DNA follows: TGTGCCAGTACCCTGACAGGGGCTAACACTGAAGCTTTCTTT.

The DNA of the CDR3 is TGTGCCAGCTCATCCACCCCCCAGGGGGATCAGCCCCAGCATTTT. It yields the protein CASSSTPQGDQPQHF. This rearrangement joins TRBV18 to TRBJ1-5; 7 bases agree with TRBD1. Germline V gives CDR1 KGHSH, CDR2 LQKENI. CDR3 size: 15 residues. The V gene end was trimmed by 5 bases and the J gene end by 5 bases; junction bases not matched to a gene: 9. Supplemented by reference TRBV18 and TRBJ1-5, the full variable domain reads NAGVMQNPRHLVRRRGQEARLRCSPMKGHSHVYWYRQLPEEGLKFMVYLQKENIIDESGMPKERFSAEFPKEGPSILRIQQVVRGDSAAYFCASSSTPQGDQPQHFGDGTRLSIL.

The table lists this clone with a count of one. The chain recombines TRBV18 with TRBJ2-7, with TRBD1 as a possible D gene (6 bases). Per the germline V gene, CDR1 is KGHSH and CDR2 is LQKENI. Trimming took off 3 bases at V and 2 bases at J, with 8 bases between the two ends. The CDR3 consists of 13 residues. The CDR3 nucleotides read TGTGCCAGCTCACCGACAGGAGCCTACGAGCAGTACTTC. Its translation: CASSPTGAYEQYF.

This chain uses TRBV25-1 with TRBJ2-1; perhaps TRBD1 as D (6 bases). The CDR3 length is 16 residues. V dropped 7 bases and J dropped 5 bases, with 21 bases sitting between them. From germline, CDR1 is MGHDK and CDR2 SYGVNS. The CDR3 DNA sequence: TGTGCCAGCACAGGGGCCGGAGCCGGCTCGAACAATGAGCAGTTCTTC. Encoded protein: CASTGAGAGSNNEQFF.